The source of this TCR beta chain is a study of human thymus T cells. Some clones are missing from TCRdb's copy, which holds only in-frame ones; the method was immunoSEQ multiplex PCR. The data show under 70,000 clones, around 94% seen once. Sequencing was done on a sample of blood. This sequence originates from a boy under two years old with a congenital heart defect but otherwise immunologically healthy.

The CDR3 nucleotides read TGCGCCAGCAGCCAAGAACAGCGGGGGAGCTACGAGCAGTACTTC. Protein sequence: CASSQEQRGSYEQYF. The genes are TRBV4-3 and TRBJ2-7, with TRBD2 matching 8 bases. The V segment lost 0 bases and the J segment 3 bases; nucleotides outside the gene matches: 4. Germline CDR1 LGHNA, CDR2 YSLEER. CDR3 size: 15 residues.